This TCR beta chain was documented in a study of blood T cell repertoires in COVID-19. Study as a whole: From the United States, Italy and Spain came samples of acute and convalescent COVID-19.

Assay: immunoSEQ multiplex PCR; the TCRdb copy retains only in-frame clones and omits some. The sample gives approximately 150,000 clones, around 85% of which show up once; around 3.3% is in the top ten. CDR1 is SNHLY and CDR2 is FYNNEI in the germline V gene. V was cut by 11 bases and J by 0 bases, with 13 bases left in between. This CDR3 region has 14 residues. This receptor was taken from a man between 70 and 80 years old with acute or convalescent COVID-19. The rearrangement links TRBV2 to TRBJ2-2; a possible D gene is TRBD1 (6 bases). Sequences were obtained from peripheral blood. This CDR3 is CAAQTGANTGELFF. The CDR3 DNA sequence: TGTGCCGCCCAGACAGGCGCGAACACCGGGGAGCTGTTTTTT.